This T cell receptor (beta chain) was sequenced during a study of T cells in Graves' hyperthyroidism and ophthalmopathy. Study-wide findings and caveats: The blood repertoire included most of the expanded thyroid clonotypes above 0.001.

The germline V gene encodes CDR1 MNHEY and CDR2 SVGAGI. V was cut by 2 bases and J by 6 bases, with 20 bases left in between. The CDR3 has 17 amino acids. TCR beta CDR3 regions were amplified from RNA. Primed by the HTBI set, a first-round RT-PCR was run on the TCR CDR3. TCRdb itself ran the multiplex PCR reads through MiXCR, one entry per CDR3 protein. The sample holds around 660,000 distinct CDR3 sequences, about 45% seen once. This clonotype was detected only a few times. Its antigen is still unknown. The rearrangement uses TRBV6-5 and TRBJ1-5, with a weak D call TRBD1 (5 bases). The receptor was isolated from an adult man with Graves' disease, either hyperthyroidism or ophthalmopathy (not recorded which). Sequencing was performed on peripheral blood or thyroid tissue (not recorded which). The CDR3 DNA reads as TGTGCCAGCAGTTACCCTCCTCGGCCAGGGACCGGTCAGCCCCAGCATTTT. This translates into CASSYPPRPGTGQPQHF.